This is a list of T cell receptor beta chains from one sample in a study of T-cell memory formation after mild COVID-19. In TCRdb, the 5' RACE reads were re-called with MiXCR into one record per CDR3 protein. This repertoire shows 360,000 or so distinct CDR3 sequences, 25% to 30% found once; its top ten account for roughly 12%. What was sequenced was PBMCs or a T cell subset sorted from them (not recorded which). Source of these receptors: an adult woman who had mild COVID-19 (a few samples of this study predate the infection). Cell type and time point are not known. CDR3s include the opening cysteine and the closing phenylalanine or tryptophan. A D gene is named only where the DNA matches it firmly. Clone size is given for some rows only: seen once, a few or many times, or a class if the clone is expanded.

clone_size d_call j_call cdr3_length v_call cdr3_nt cdr3_aa
few NA TRBJ2-2 15 TRBV7-2 TGTGCCAGCAGCTTCCAACCGGGACTTGTCCGGGAGCTGTTTTTT CASSFQPGLVRELFF
NA NA TRBJ1-1 14 TRBV18 TGTGCCAGCTCACGTTTCGGCGGCAGCACTGAAGCTTTCTTT CASSRFGGSTEAFF
few TRBD2 TRBJ2-3 17 TRBV5-1 TGCGCCAGCAGCTTGTTGAGGGATCGACTAGCAGGAGATACGCAGTATTTT CASSLLRDRLAGDTQYF
NA TRBD1 TRBJ2-1 13 TRBV18 TGTGCCAGCTCACGGGAACAGGGGATTGAGCAGTTCTTC CASSREQGIEQFF
NA TRBD2 TRBJ2-7 17 TRBV7-2 TGTGCCAGCAGCTTAGGGTGGGCTAGCGGGAGACACTACGAGCAGTACTTC CASSLGWASGRHYEQYF
once NA TRBJ2-7 15 TRBV3-1 TGTGCCAGCAGCCAAGAGCAGGGAACCACTTACGAGCAGTACTTC CASSQEQGTTYEQYF
few NA TRBJ2-5 15 TRBV2 TGTGCCAGCACCGACCTGGGGGGCTCCCAAGAGACCCAGTACTTC CASTDLGGSQETQYF
few NA TRBJ1-6 15 TRBV5-5 TGTGCCAGCAGCGAATCACAGGGTCTGAGGTCACCCCTCCACTTT CASSESQGLRSPLHF
NA NA TRBJ1-5 13 TRBV6-2/TRBV6-3 TGTGCCAGCATTTCAGGGGGCAATCAGCCCCAGCATTTT CASISGGNQPQHF
NA TRBD1 TRBJ2-4 13 TRBV9 TGTGCCAGCAGCGGTGACAGGGGAAACATTCAGTACTTC CASSGDRGNIQYF
few NA TRBJ2-1 13 TRBV12-3/TRBV12-4 TGTGCCAGCAGTTTATGGGAATACAATGAGCAGTTCTTC CASSLWEYNEQFF
few TRBD2 TRBJ2-2 15 TRBV7-2 TGTGCCAGCAGCTTAGACCTAGCGGGATCCGGGGAGCTGTTTTTT CASSLDLAGSGELFF
NA NA TRBJ2-7 15 TRBV7-6 TGTGCCAGCAGCTTAGTTACGGCTTCAGGCTACGAGCAGTACTTC CASSLVTASGYEQYF
NA NA TRBJ2-1 17 TRBV7-2 TGTGCCAGCAGCGGACGTTCCGGGCGGATCTCCTACAATGAGCAGTTCTTC CASSGRSGRISYNEQFF
few TRBD1 TRBJ2-7 13 TRBV7-2 TGTGCCAGCAGCTTCACAACAGGGGGCGAGCAGTACTTC CASSFTTGGEQYF
NA NA TRBJ1-2 15 TRBV4-2 TGTGCCAGCAGCCAAGAAACAGGAGGGGCCTATGGCTACACCTTC CASSQETGGAYGYTF
few NA TRBJ1-6 15 TRBV3-1 TGTGCCAGCAGCCAAGGAGGCGCGGATAATTCACCCCTCCACTTT CASSQGGADNSPLHF
NA NA TRBJ2-1 16 TRBV5-1 TGCGCCAGCAGCCCGACGGAGCTAGCTTCCTACAATGAGCAGTTCTTC CASSPTELASYNEQFF
NA TRBD1 TRBJ1-6 17 TRBV7-8 TGTGCCAGCAGCAACCCGGGACAGGGACCCTATAATTCACCCCTCCACTTT CASSNPGQGPYNSPLHF
many NA TRBJ2-5 14 TRBV5-1 TGCGCCAGCAGCTTGGACAGGGAAGGAGAGACCCAGTACTTC CASSLDREGETQYF
many NA TRBJ1-2 13 TRBV30 TGTGCCTGGATGCATGGGGGTTTGGGAGGCTACACCTTC CAWMHGGLGGYTF
NA NA TRBJ2-1 16 TRBV7-8 TGTGCCAGCAGCTTAGTGAGGGGCCCCTTCTCCGATGAGCAGTTCTTC CASSLVRGPFSDEQFF
NA NA TRBJ2-3 17 TRBV7-9 TGTGCCAGCAGCTTTGAACGGAGCTTGGGCCTCACAGATACGCAGTATTTT CASSFERSLGLTDTQYF
NA TRBD1 TRBJ2-7 16 TRBV5-8 TGTGCCAGCAGCTTGGTACAGGGGTTCGGGTGGGGCGAGCAGTACTTC CASSLVQGFGWGEQYF
NA NA TRBJ1-2 12 TRBV24-1 TGTGCCACCAGTGATGGACTTTATGGCTACACCTTC CATSDGLYGYTF
few NA TRBJ2-1 13 TRBV25-1 TGTGCCAGCAGTGAATCCCTCCCTGGGGTACAGTTCTTC CASSESLPGVQFF
NA NA TRBJ2-1 14 TRBV4-3 TGCGCCAGCAGCCAAGATAGGGCTAGCAATGAGCAGTTCTTC CASSQDRASNEQFF
NA NA TRBJ1-4 15 TRBV13 TGTGCCAGCAGCTTAGGATGGGCCCGGAATGAAAAACTGTTTTTT CASSLGWARNEKLFF
NA TRBD1 TRBJ1-2 14 TRBV20-1 TGCAGTGCTAGAGGACAGGGGCGAAACTATGGCTACACCTTC CSARGQGRNYGYTF
few NA TRBJ2-3 15 TRBV12-3/TRBV12-4 TGTGCCAGCAGTCCCGGAGGGCCCATTGGGGATACGCAGTATTTT CASSPGGPIGDTQYF
NA TRBD2 TRBJ2-7 16 TRBV7-2 TGTGCCAGCAGCCGGGGGACTAGCGGGGGGTTCAACGAGCAGTACTTC CASSRGTSGGFNEQYF
few TRBD1 TRBJ1-2 13 TRBV20-1 TGCAGTGCTAGAAACGGACAGGTACTTGGCTACACCTTC CSARNGQVLGYTF
NA TRBD2 TRBJ2-3 17 TRBV24-1 TGTGCCACCAGTGAAGCCCCTAGCGGGGGAACCACAGATACGCAGTATTTT CATSEAPSGGTTDTQYF
NA NA TRBJ1-5 16 TRBV12-3/TRBV12-4 TGTGCCAGCAGTCCCCGCCGCAGGGAAGAAGATCAGCCCCAGCATTTT CASSPRRREEDQPQHF
few NA TRBJ1-5 16 TRBV28 TGTGCCAGCAGTTTTAACATTGGACAGTTCAATCAGCCCCAGCATTTT CASSFNIGQFNQPQHF
NA NA TRBJ2-2 16 TRBV5-1 TGCGCCAGCAGCTCCGACCCCGCCGTGAACACCGGGGAGCTGTTTTTT CASSSDPAVNTGELFF
few TRBD1 TRBJ2-7 15 TRBV5-4 TGTGCCAGCAGCTCCCTTGGGACAGGGCCCTACGAGCAGTACTTC CASSSLGTGPYEQYF
NA NA TRBJ2-5 15 TRBV7-2 TGTGCCAGCAGCTTAGGACCCACGCCCCGAGAGACCCAGTACTTC CASSLGPTPRETQYF
NA TRBD1 TRBJ1-1 13 TRBV16 TGTGCCAGCAGTCAACAGGGGAGTCCTGAAGCTTTCTTT CASSQQGSPEAFF
few NA TRBJ2-5 14 TRBV9 TGTGCCAGCAGCCCCGAGGTCTTGAGGGAGACCCAGTACTTC CASSPEVLRETQYF
NA TRBD2 TRBJ2-7 14 TRBV6-5 TGTGCCAGCAGTCCCTACCTGGGGGGGTTCGAGCAGTACTTC CASSPYLGGFEQYF
NA NA TRBJ2-7 14 TRBV30 TGTGCCTGGTCCGCCCTGAGTTGGGGGTCCGAGCAGTACTTC CAWSALSWGSEQYF
NA TRBD1 TRBJ2-1 15 TRBV10-3 TGTGCCATCAGTGAGTCGGGGACAGGCCACAATGAGCAGTTCTTC CAISESGTGHNEQFF
NA TRBD2 TRBJ2-3 13 TRBV29-1 TGCAGCGTTGGACTAGCCTACACAGATACGCAGTATTTT CSVGLAYTDTQYF
NA TRBD2 TRBJ2-1 12 TRBV11-3 TGTGCCAGCACCCTGGGGGGGGATGAGCAGTTCTTC CASTLGGDEQFF
NA NA TRBJ2-3 14 TRBV4-3 TGCGCCAGCAGCCGGGGGGAGTGGGCAGATACGCAGTATTTT CASSRGEWADTQYF
NA NA TRBJ2-7 15 TRBV12-3/TRBV12-4 TGTGCCAGCAGCGCCCAAGGGACACAAAATTACGAGCAGTACTTC CASSAQGTQNYEQYF
NA NA TRBJ1-1 16 TRBV5-1 TGCGCCAGCAGCTGGGACCCTCAGGGTAGGATGACTGAAGCTTTCTTT CASSWDPQGRMTEAFF
NA TRBD1 TRBJ1-1 14 TRBV4-1 TGCGCCAGCAGCCAGGGACAGGGGCTAGTTGAAGCTTTCTTT CASSQGQGLVEAFF
few NA TRBJ2-1 15 TRBV7-2 TGTGCCAGCAGCCAAGGGCTAGTGGCCTACAATGAGCAGTTCTTC CASSQGLVAYNEQFF
NA NA TRBJ1-6 14 TRBV30 TGTGCCTGGAGTTCCGGGACCGGTAATTCACCCCTCCACTTT CAWSSGTGNSPLHF